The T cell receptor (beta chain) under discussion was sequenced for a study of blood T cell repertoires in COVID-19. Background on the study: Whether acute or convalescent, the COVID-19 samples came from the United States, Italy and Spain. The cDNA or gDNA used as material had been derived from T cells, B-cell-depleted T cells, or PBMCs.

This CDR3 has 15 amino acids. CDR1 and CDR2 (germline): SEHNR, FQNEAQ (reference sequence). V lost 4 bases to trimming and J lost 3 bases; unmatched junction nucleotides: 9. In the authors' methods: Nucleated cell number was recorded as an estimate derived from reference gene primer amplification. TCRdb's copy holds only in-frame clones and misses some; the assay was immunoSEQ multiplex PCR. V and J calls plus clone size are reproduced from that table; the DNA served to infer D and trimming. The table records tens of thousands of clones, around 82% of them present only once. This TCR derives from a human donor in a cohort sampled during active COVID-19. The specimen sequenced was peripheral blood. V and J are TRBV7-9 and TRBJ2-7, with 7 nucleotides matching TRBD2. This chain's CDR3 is CASSSGREQYYEQYF. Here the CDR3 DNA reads TGTGCCAGCAGCTCGGGGAGGGAGCAGTACTACGAGCAGTACTTC.